This T cell receptor beta chain was profiled in a study of T cells after yellow fever vaccination. CDR3 length equals 13 residues. Germline V gives CDR1 MGHRA, CDR2 YSYEKL. TCRdb called the 5' RACE reads again in MiXCR, with one record for every CDR3 protein. This table has hundreds of thousands of distinct CDR3 sequences, 20% to 25% appearing once. On this clonotype itself: One end of the junction fails to match germline, which may point to a read error.

Specimen: PBMCs, collected roughly 20 days after the first yellow fever vaccination. This rearrangement joins TRBV4-1 to TRBJ2-4; the D gene could be TRBD1 or TRBD2 (5 bases each). The sequence came from a man aged 18-30 years who received the YFV17D yellow fever vaccine. The CDR3 nucleotides are TGCGCCAGCAGCCAAGATGGGGGATTGCGCCTCTATTTC. It codes for CASSQDGGLRLYF.